A selection of T cell receptor beta chains follows, all from one sample in a study of T cell responses to AZD1222 COVID-19 vaccine. Data came from immunoSEQ multiplex PCR; TCRdb stores just in-frame clones and leaves some out. This table has 130,000 or so clones, 70% to 90% appearing once. The sequencing used peripheral blood, collected on day 0 of AZD1222 vaccination. The receptors originated from an adult in good health. CDR3s include the opening cysteine and the closing phenylalanine or tryptophan. D genes are given only for firm matches. Clone size is shown for a subset of rows, as once, few, many or a class of expanded clone.

clone_size cdr3_length d_call j_call v_call cdr3_aa cdr3_nt
. 13 . TRBJ1-1 TRBV28 CASSRTVNTEAFF TGTGCCAGCAGCCGAACGGTGAACACTGAAGCTTTCTTT
. 13 . TRBJ1-6 TRBV9 CASSVGEESPLHF TGTGCCAGCAGCGTAGGCGAGGAGTCACCCCTCCACTTT
. 15 . TRBJ1-2 TRBV9 CASSVDDRTLYGYTF TGTGCCAGCAGCGTAGACGACAGGACCCTCTATGGCTACACCTTC
. 14 TRBD1 TRBJ2-2 TRBV7-2 CASSPNGQGGELFF TGTGCCAGCAGCCCCAATGGACAGGGCGGGGAGCTGTTTTTT
. 14 TRBD1 TRBJ1-4 TRBV7-9 CASSFRTGAEKLFF TGTGCCAGCAGCTTCAGGACAGGGGCCGAAAAACTGTTTTTT
. 16 . TRBJ1-4 TRBV21-1 CASPSLTNTTNEKLFF TGTGCCAGCCCTTCCTTGACCAACACGACTAATGAAAAACTGTTTTTT
. 12 . TRBJ2-7 TRBV28 CASTDQGHEQYF TGTGCCAGCACCGACCAAGGGCACGAGCAGTACTTC
. 11 . TRBJ1-3 TRBV12-3/TRBV12-4 CASVRRNTIYF TGTGCCAGCGTTCGGCGAAACACCATATATTTT
. 15 . TRBJ1-4 TRBV7-9 CASSPVGTTDEKLFF TGTGCCAGCAGCCCAGTCGGGACTACGGATGAAAAACTGTTTTTT
. 13 . TRBJ1-1 TRBV5-1 CARRTGQNTEAFF TGCGCCAGACGTACGGGACAGAACACTGAAGCTTTCTTT
. 13 . TRBJ2-3 TRBV7-2 CASSLGMEDTQYF TGTGCCAGCAGCTTAGGGATGGAGGATACGCAGTATTTT
few 12 . TRBJ1-2 TRBV7-9 CASSLGGLGYTF TGTGCCAGCAGCTTAGGGGGTCTTGGCTACACCTTC
. 15 TRBD1 TRBJ1-1 TRBV4-1 CASRGPGQGLTEAFF TGCGCCAGCAGAGGGCCGGGACAGGGGCTCACTGAAGCTTTCTTT
. 14 TRBD1 TRBJ1-3 TRBV19 CASSPDRVGNTIYF TGTGCCAGTAGTCCTGACAGGGTCGGAAACACCATATATTTT
few 14 . TRBJ1-1 TRBV30 CAWRRIETNTEAFF TGTGCCTGGAGAAGGATTGAGACGAACACTGAAGCTTTCTTT
. 14 . TRBJ2-2 TRBV19 CASHIRGASGELFF TGTGCCAGTCATATTAGGGGGGCGTCCGGGGAGCTGTTTTTT
. 15 TRBD2 TRBJ2-2 TRBV3-1/TRBV3-2 CASSQVFAGVVELFF TGTGCCAGCAGCCAAGTGTTCGCGGGGGTCGTGGAGCTGTTTTTT
. 15 . TRBJ2-3 TRBV13 CASSPDSHGGDTQYF TGTGCCAGCAGCCCGGACTCCCATGGGGGGGATACGCAGTATTTT
. 16 . TRBJ1-5 TRBV19 CASSEFRGGSNQPQHF TGTGCCAGTAGTGAATTCAGGGGTGGGAGCAATCAGCCCCAGCATTTT
. 15 TRBD1 TRBJ1-1 TRBV3-1/TRBV3-2 CASSPGQGIDTEAFF TGTGCCAGCAGCCCCGGACAGGGGATTGACACTGAAGCTTTCTTT
once 15 . TRBJ1-2 TRBV7-9 CASNLYDDAGLGYTF TGTGCCAGCAACCTGTACGACGACGCAGGGCTGGGCTACACCTTC
. 16 TRBD1 TRBJ2-7 TRBV5-6 CASSRDRGLGTYEQYF TGTGCCAGCAGCCGGGACAGGGGGCTCGGAACCTACGAGCAGTACTTC
. 15 . TRBJ1-4 TRBV28 CASSGVGAVNEKLFF TGTGCCAGCTCCGGCGTGGGGGCGGTTAATGAAAAACTGTTTTTT
. 16 TRBD2 TRBJ2-5 TRBV2 CASSDPAGDYIGTQYF TGTGCCAGCAGTGATCCAGCGGGGGATTATATTGGGACCCAGTACTTC
. 14 . TRBJ1-3 TRBV6-2/TRBV6-3 CASSYYQGSDTIYF TGTGCCAGCAGTTACTACCAAGGCTCGGACACCATATATTTT
few 11 TRBD1 TRBJ1-5 TRBV6-6 CASSQTGAQHF TGTGCCAGCAGTCAGACAGGGGCCCAGCATTTT
. 14 . TRBJ1-1 TRBV5-1 CASSFGALGTEAFF TGCGCCAGCAGCTTTGGGGCTCTGGGCACTGAAGCTTTCTTT
. 14 TRBD2 TRBJ2-7 TRBV5-4 CASSRLGTRREQYF TGTGCCAGCAGCCGGCTAGGGACTAGACGCGAGCAGTACTTC
. 11 . TRBJ1-2 TRBV10-3 CAINGGGGYTF TGTGCCATCAATGGGGGAGGAGGCTACACCTTC
. 14 TRBD1 TRBJ1-2 TRBV19 CASSMGQANYGYTF TGTGCCAGTAGTATGGGACAGGCCAACTATGGCTACACCTTC
. 12 . TRBJ2-7 TRBV29-1 CSGKGDSYEQYF TGCAGTGGGAAGGGGGACTCCTACGAGCAGTACTTC
. 13 . TRBJ1-4 TRBV3-1/TRBV3-2 CASSHRANEKLFF TGTGCCAGCAGCCACAGGGCAAATGAAAAACTGTTTTTT
once 15 TRBD2 TRBJ2-7 TRBV11-1 CASSRTSGGAYEQYF TGTGCCAGCAGCCGGACTAGCGGGGGGGCCTACGAGCAGTACTTC
. 15 . TRBJ1-6 TRBV3-1/TRBV3-2 CASSQVGTSNSPLHF TGTGCCAGCAGCCAAGTAGGGACATCCAATTCACCCCTCCACTTT
. 16 TRBD2 TRBJ2-7 TRBV11-2 CASSLLGASGPYEQYF TGTGCCAGCAGCCTTTTAGGAGCTAGCGGCCCCTACGAGCAGTACTTC
few 15 . TRBJ1-2 TRBV28 CASSGARFLLDGYTF TGTGCCAGCAGTGGCGCCAGGTTTCTTCTCGATGGCTACACCTTC
. 19 TRBD2 TRBJ2-1 TRBV4-2 CASSQDQSLAGGSYNEQFF TGTGCCAGCAGCCAAGATCAGTCGCTAGCGGGGGGTTCCTACAATGAGCAGTTCTTC
. 14 TRBD1 TRBJ2-3 TRBV10-3 CAISGGRGTDTQYF TGTGCCATCAGTGGAGGCAGGGGGACAGATACGCAGTATTTT
. 17 TRBD2 TRBJ2-2 TRBV5-1 CASSPALAGGYGGELFF TGCGCCAGCAGCCCGGCACTAGCGGGGGGGTACGGCGGGGAGCTGTTTTTT
. 15 . TRBJ1-2 TRBV6-4 CARDDSYTFSYGYTF TGTGCCAGGGATGACAGCTACACGTTTTCCTATGGCTACACCTTC
few 15 . TRBJ2-5 TRBV7-3 CASSLKRANQETQYF TGTGCCAGCAGCTTAAAGCGGGCCAACCAAGAGACCCAGTACTTC
. 15 TRBD1 TRBJ1-2 TRBV9 CASSIDSGTGDGYTF TGTGCCAGCTCAATAGACTCCGGGACAGGGGACGGCTACACCTTC
. 16 TRBD1 TRBJ1-4 TRBV15 CATSRDLEGAGEKLFF TGTGCCACCAGCAGAGATCTGGAGGGGGCCGGTGAAAAACTGTTTTTT
. 15 . TRBJ2-1 TRBV3-1/TRBV3-2 CASSPTASSYNEQFF TGTGCCAGCAGCCCGACAGCGAGCTCCTACAATGAGCAGTTCTTC
. 14 . TRBJ2-2 TRBV5-4 CASSYPGDSGELFF TGTGCCAGCAGCTATCCCGGAGACTCCGGGGAGCTGTTTTTT
. 15 . TRBJ1-1 TRBV7-2 CASSLEGEANTEAFF TGTGCCAGCAGCTTAGAGGGAGAGGCGAACACTGAAGCTTTCTTT
once 14 TRBD1 TRBJ2-7 TRBV10-3 CAITRTGSSYEQYF TGTGCCATCACCCGGACAGGTAGCTCCTACGAGCAGTACTTC
few 15 . TRBJ2-3 TRBV6-2/TRBV6-3 CASSYTRGFSDTQYF TGTGCCAGCAGTTACACCCGAGGGTTTTCAGATACGCAGTATTTT
. 13 . TRBJ1-1 TRBV29-1 CSVALGSYTEAFF TGCAGCGTCGCGCTGGGCTCTTACACTGAAGCTTTCTTT
. 15 . TRBJ1-6 TRBV4-1 CASSHTIRENSPLHF TGCGCCAGCAGCCACACCATAAGAGAAAATTCACCCCTCCACTTT
. 16 . TRBJ2-7 TRBV9 CASSVGFGSSSYEQYF TGTGCCAGCAGCGTAGGCTTCGGCTCGAGCTCCTACGAGCAGTACTTC
. 13 . TRBJ2-7 TRBV4-3 CASSPDDSYEQYF TGCGCCAGCAGCCCGGACGACTCCTACGAGCAGTACTTC
. 20 TRBD2 TRBJ2-6 TRBV4-3 CASSQDYQRGTLGGANVLTF TGCGCCAGCAGCCAAGACTACCAGCGGGGGACTCTAGGAGGGGCCAACGTCCTGACTTTC
once 17 TRBD1 TRBJ1-3 TRBV9 CASSFTGTGTSGNTIYF TGTGCCAGCAGCTTCACCGGGACAGGCACCTCTGGAAACACCATATATTTT
. 18 TRBD2 TRBJ2-4 TRBV30 CAWSSGTSGVIAKNIQYF TGTGCCTGGAGTTCCGGGACTAGCGGGGTTATAGCCAAAAACATTCAGTACTTC
. 11 . TRBJ2-5 TRBV20-1 CSTWPGETQYF TGCAGTACTTGGCCGGGCGAGACCCAGTACTTC
. 15 TRBD1 TRBJ2-1 TRBV7-7 CASSQDRGRRNEQFF TGTGCTAGCTCTCAGGACAGGGGGAGACGCAATGAGCAGTTCTTC
few 14 TRBD1 TRBJ2-7 TRBV19 CASSIRDRDDEQYF TGTGCCAGTAGTATTCGCGACAGGGACGACGAGCAGTACTTC
. 17 TRBD2 TRBJ2-3 TRBV3-1/TRBV3-2 CASSQSLRLALTDTQYF TGTGCCAGCAGCCAGTCCCTTCGACTAGCCCTCACAGATACGCAGTATTTT